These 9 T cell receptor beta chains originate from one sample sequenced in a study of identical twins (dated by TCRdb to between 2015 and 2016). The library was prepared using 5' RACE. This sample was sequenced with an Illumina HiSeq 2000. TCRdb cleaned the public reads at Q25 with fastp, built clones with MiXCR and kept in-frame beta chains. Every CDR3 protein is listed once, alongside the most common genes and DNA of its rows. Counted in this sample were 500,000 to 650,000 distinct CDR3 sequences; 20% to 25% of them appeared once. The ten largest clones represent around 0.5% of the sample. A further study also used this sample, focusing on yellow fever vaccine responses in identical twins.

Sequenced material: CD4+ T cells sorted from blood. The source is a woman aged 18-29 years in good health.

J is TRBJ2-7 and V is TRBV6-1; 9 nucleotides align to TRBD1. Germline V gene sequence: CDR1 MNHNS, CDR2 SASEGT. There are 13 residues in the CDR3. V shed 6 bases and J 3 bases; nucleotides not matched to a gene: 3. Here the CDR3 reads CASRQGADYEQYF. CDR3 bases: TGTGCCAGCAGACAGGGGGCTGACTACGAGCAGTACTTC.

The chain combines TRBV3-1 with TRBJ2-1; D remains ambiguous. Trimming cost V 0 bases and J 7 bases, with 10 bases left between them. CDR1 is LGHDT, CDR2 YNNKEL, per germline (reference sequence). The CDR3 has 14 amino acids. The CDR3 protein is CASSQEPLFNEQFF. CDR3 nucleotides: TGTGCCAGCAGCCAAGAACCACTATTTAATGAGCAGTTCTTC.

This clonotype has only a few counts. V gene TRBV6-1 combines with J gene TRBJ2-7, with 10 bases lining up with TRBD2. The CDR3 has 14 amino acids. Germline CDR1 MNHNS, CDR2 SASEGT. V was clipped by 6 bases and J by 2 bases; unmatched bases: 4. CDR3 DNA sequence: TGTGCCAGCAGAGGACTAGCGGCTACCTACGAGCAGTACTTC. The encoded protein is CASRGLAATYEQYF.

The CDR3 nucleotides are TGTGCCAGCAGCGGGCTAGCGGGTACCTACGAGCAGTACTTC. Its translation is CASSGLAGTYEQYF. The V and J genes are TRBV9 and TRBJ2-7; the match to TRBD2 covers 8 bases. With 3 bases clipped from V and 2 bases from J, the junction kept 4 bases outside the gene matches. Germline CDR1 is SGDLS and CDR2 is YYNGEE. This CDR3 contains 14 residues.

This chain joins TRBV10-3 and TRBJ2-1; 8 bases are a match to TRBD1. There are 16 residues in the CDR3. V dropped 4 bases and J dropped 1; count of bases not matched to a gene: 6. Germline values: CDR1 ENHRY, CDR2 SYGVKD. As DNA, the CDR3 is TGTGCCATCAGTGGGTCTGGGACAGGATCCTACAATGAGCAGTTCTTC. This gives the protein CAISGSGTGSYNEQFF.

CDR3: CAIRGLAGGTDTQYF. Written as DNA, the CDR3 is TGTGCCATCAGGGGACTAGCGGGAGGAACAGATACGCAGTATTTT. The rearrangement joins TRBV10-3 to TRBJ2-3; 15 nucleotides align to TRBD2. The CDR3 extends over 15 amino acids. Germline loops: CDR1 ENHRY, CDR2 SYGVKD. The junction had 1 base not matched to a gene; V was cut back by 6 bases and J by 3 bases.

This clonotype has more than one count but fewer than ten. The CDR3 protein is CSAPGTGGRNEQFF. The CDR3 nucleotides are TGCAGTGCCCCCGGGACAGGGGGCCGCAATGAGCAGTTCTTC. This chain joins TRBV20-1 and TRBJ2-1; 12 bases line up with TRBD1. The length of the CDR3 is 14 residues. Germline assignment: CDR1 DFQATT and CDR2 SNEGSKA (reference sequence). The ends lost 6 bases at V and 6 bases at J; junction bases unmatched: 6.

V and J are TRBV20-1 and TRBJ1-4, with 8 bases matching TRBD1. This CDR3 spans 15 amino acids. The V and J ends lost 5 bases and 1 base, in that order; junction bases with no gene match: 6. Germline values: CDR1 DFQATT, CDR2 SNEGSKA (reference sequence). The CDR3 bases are TGCAGTGCTCCAGACAGGGGTGGAACTAATGAAAAACTGTTTTTT. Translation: CSAPDRGGTNEKLFF.

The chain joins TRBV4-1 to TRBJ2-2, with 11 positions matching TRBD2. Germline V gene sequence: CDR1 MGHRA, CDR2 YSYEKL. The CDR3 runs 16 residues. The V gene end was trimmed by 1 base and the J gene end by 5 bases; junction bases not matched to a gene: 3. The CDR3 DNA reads TGCGCCAGCAGCCAAGGACTAGCGGGGTTTACCGGGGAGCTGTTTTTT. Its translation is CASSQGLAGFTGELFF.